Shown below are 10 T cell receptor beta chains from a single sample sequenced in a study of blood T cell repertoires in COVID-19. Profiling relied on immunoSEQ multiplex PCR, and the TCRdb table lists in-frame clones only, not all of them. The sample records around 370,000 clones, 90% being singletons. Sequenced sample: peripheral blood. All receptors derive from a man aged 18 to 29 with active or convalescent COVID-19.

Notes on this clone: Its ends do not fully match the called genes, so a read error is possible. The gene calls are TRBV6-1 and TRBJ2-7; 8 bases map to TRBD1. Per the germline V gene, CDR1 is MNHNS and CDR2 is SASEGT. This CDR3 has 13 residues. This chain's CDR3 is CASNEQGAYEQYF. The CDR3 bases are TGTGCCAGCAATGAACAGGGGGCCTACGAGCAGTACTTC.

With respect to this clone: Compared with germline, one end of the junction differs, possibly owing to a read error. The chain combines TRBV18 with TRBJ1-4; TRBD1 matches 8 bases. The CDR3 has 14 residues. Germline CDR1 reads KGHSH; CDR2 reads LQKENI. Here the CDR3 DNA reads TGTGCCAGCTCGCCACAGGGGGTGAATGAAAAACTGTTTTTT. Its translation is CASSPQGVNEKLFF.

V gene TRBV4-1 combines with J gene TRBJ1-2, with 10 bases that match TRBD1. The trim removed 0 bases at V and 7 bases at J, leaving 5 bases unmatched. Germline CDR1 MGHRA, CDR2 YSYEKL. There are 15 residues in the CDR3. CDR3 loop: CASSQETGGLFGYTF. The CDR3 nucleotides are TGCGCCAGCAGCCAAGAGACAGGGGGCCTATTTGGCTACACCTTC.

The table lists this clone with a count of one. J is TRBJ1-5 and V is TRBV6-1; possible D gene TRBD1, 5 bases. This CDR3 comprises 13 residues. Per the germline V gene, CDR1 is MNHNS and CDR2 is SASEGT. Deletions cut 5 bases from V and 7 bases from J, with 12 bases between. The CDR3 is CASSTQGAQPQHF. In DNA form, the CDR3 reads TGTGCCAGCAGTACCCAGGGTGCGCAGCCCCAGCATTTT.

The genes are TRBV28 and TRBJ2-7; D is perhaps TRBD1 (5 bases). There are 14 residues in the CDR3. Germline V gives CDR1 MDHEN, CDR2 SYDVKM. V gave up 3 bases and J gave up 3 bases, with 12 bases separating them. The CDR3 region is CASSFPGFGYEQYF. The CDR3 DNA sequence: TGTGCCAGCAGTTTCCCAGGGTTCGGCTACGAGCAGTACTTC.

This clone has a single count. The CDR3 protein is CASSYSGTYNEQFF. In DNA, the CDR3 is TGTGCCAGCAGTTACAGCGGGACCTACAATGAGCAGTTCTTC. The V call is TRBV6-6, the J call TRBJ2-1; 7 bases map to TRBD2. From germline, CDR1 is MNHNY and CDR2 SVGAGI (reference sequence). Trimming removed 2 bases from V and 2 bases from J; junction bases left unmatched: 0. The CDR3 totals 14 residues.

The chain links TRBV6-5 to TRBJ2-7, with D possibly being TRBD1 (5 bases). Looked up from germline, CDR1 is MNHEY and CDR2 is SVGAGI. CDR3 length: 12 residues. V dropped 4 bases and J dropped 1 base, with 5 bases sitting between them. CDR3 DNA sequence: TGTGCCAGCAGTTCAGGGTCCTACGAGCAGTACTTC. Translating it yields CASSSGSYEQYF.

The rearrangement joins TRBV19 to TRBJ1-1, with TRBD1 matching over 7 bases. The V segment lost 4 bases and the J segment 2 bases; nucleotides outside the gene matches: 10. This CDR3 contains 16 residues. Germline CDR1 is LNHDA and CDR2 is SQIVND (reference sequence). The CDR3 region has the DNA TGTGCCAGTAGTAGACTCACAGGGGTCATCAACACTGAAGCTTTCTTT. Amino acids: CASSRLTGVINTEAFF.

The V and J genes are TRBV25-1 and TRBJ1-2, with TRBD1 identical over 7 bases. The CDR3 runs 12 residues. Germline CDR1 and CDR2: MGHDK and SYGVNS. V shed 7 bases and J 4 bases; nucleotides not matched to a gene: 3. The CDR3 coding sequence is TGTGCCAGCACCCGGGACAGCTATGGCTACACCTTC. This translates into CASTRDSYGYTF.

The V and J genes are TRBV7-9 and TRBJ2-1; D is possibly TRBD1 (6 bases). Germline loops: CDR1 SEHNR, CDR2 FQNEAQ (reference sequence). V was trimmed by 7 bases and J by 7 bases, leaving 14 bases between them. The CDR3 loop spans 13 amino acids. The CDR3 nucleotides are TGTGCCAGCAATTTGGGGGCCCCGAATGAGCAGTTCTTC. It yields the protein CASNLGAPNEQFF.